Shown below are 32 T cell receptor beta chains from a single sample sequenced in a study of CXCR3-negative and CXCR3-positive naive CD8 T cells. Through 5' RACE with UMI labels, the TRB cDNA libraries were prepared. TCRdb re-analyzed the 5' RACE reads; it lists each CDR3 protein once, without DNA. Recorded for this sample: under 75,000 distinct CDR3 sequences. Sequencing was done on a sample of naive CXCR3- CD8+ T cells from blood. Subset reported: CD45RO-CCR7+CD27+CD95- naive CD8+ T cells lacking CXCR3 (TNR3-). The receptor source for this set is a human donor in good health. Some clones in this sample may be carry-over from other donors' samples.

The chain has TRBV12-2 and TRBJ2-7; there is no DNA to check the TCRdb D call of TRBD2. TRBV12-2 is designated a pseudogene. This CDR3 contains 19 residues. The CDR3: CASRSRHRGRQEGYYEQYF.

The chain combines TRBV10-3 with TRBJ1-1; no DNA is available, so the TRBD1 call from TCRdb remains unchecked. Germline CDR1 ENHRY, CDR2 SYGVKD. The CDR3 has 16 amino acids. CDR3 region: CAITPGQGVENTEAFF.

This rearrangement joins TRBV7-9 to TRBJ1-2. Germline CDR1 reads SEHNR; CDR2 reads FQNEAQ (reference sequence). The CDR3 is 17 residues long. The CDR3 reads CASSFPRGTSANYGYTF.

The V call is TRBV29-1, the J call TRBJ2-7; as DNA is missing, the TRBD1 call by TCRdb cannot be tested. Per germline, CDR1 SQVTM and CDR2 ANQGSEA. The CDR3 loop spans 12 amino acids. CDR3: CSVLTGNYEQYF.

The chain employs TRBV7-9 and TRBJ1-2. This CDR3 contains 11 residues. Germline V gene sequence: CDR1 SEHNR, CDR2 FQNEAQ (reference sequence). The CDR3 region is CASRDGESYTF.

This chain uses TRBV4-1 with TRBJ1-5. Germline loops: CDR1 MGHRA, CDR2 YSYEKL. The CDR3 spans 15 residues. CDR3 region: CASSQDRSRGQPQHF.

This CDR3 reads CASSLGGVEQYF. The chain links TRBV13 to TRBJ2-7. The CDR3 has 12 residues. Germline CDR1 reads PRHDT; CDR2 reads FYEKMQ (reference sequence).

This rearrangement joins TRBV6-5 to TRBJ2-1. Germline V gene sequence: CDR1 MNHEY, CDR2 SVGAGI. There are 15 residues in the CDR3. The CDR3 here is CASSYQSSSYNEQFF.

The rearrangement joins TRBV4-3 to TRBJ1-2; with no DNA, the TCRdb D assignment of TRBD1 cannot be verified. CDR3 length: 15 amino acids. Looked up from germline, CDR1 is LGHNA and CDR2 is YSLEER. The CDR3 sequence: CASSQDDRGRFGYTF.

V and J are TRBV29-1 and TRBJ2-7; TCRdb's D call of TRBD2 is untestable without DNA. Germline CDR1 SQVTM, CDR2 ANQGSEA. The CDR3 loop spans 13 amino acids. This CDR3 is CSVSRDYDYEQYF.

This chain joins TRBV29-1 and TRBJ2-7; TCRdb names TRBD1, which stays unverified in the absence of DNA. Germline V CDR1 and CDR2: SQVTM, ANQGSEA. This CDR3 comprises 13 residues. CDR3 residues: CSARQGDSNEQYF.

The chain is built from TRBV12-5 and TRBJ1-5; as DNA is missing, the TRBD1 call by TCRdb cannot be tested. Germline CDR1 and CDR2: LGHNT and FRNRAP. The CDR3 totals 15 residues. The CDR3 loop reads CASGTDRGGNQPQHF.

This chain joins TRBV4-3 and TRBJ2-1; without DNA, the TCRdb call of TRBD2 cannot be checked. The CDR3 contains 11 residues. In germline, CDR1 is LGHNA, CDR2 YSLEER. CDR3 in amino acids: CASSQDSARFF.

The V gene is TRBV29-1, the J gene TRBJ2-2; as DNA is missing, the TRBD2 call by TCRdb cannot be tested. CDR3 size: 12 residues. CDR1 is SQVTM, CDR2 ANQGSEA, per germline. This CDR3 is CSGVSGPGELFF.

The rearrangement joins TRBV7-9 to TRBJ2-7. The CDR3 is 11 residues long. The germline V gene encodes CDR1 SEHNR and CDR2 FQNEAQ (reference sequence). The CDR3: CASSPLYEQYF.

The chain carries TRBV20-1 and TRBJ2-7; the TCRdb call, TRBD1, lacks DNA for checking. CDR3 size: 16 residues. Per germline, CDR1 DFQATT and CDR2 SNEGSKA (reference sequence). The CDR3 sequence: CSATFLTGTDPYEQYF.

The chain links TRBV29-1 to TRBJ2-1; without DNA, the TCRdb call of TRBD1 cannot be checked. CDR3 length equals 14 residues. Germline V gene data show CDR1 as SQVTM and CDR2 as ANQGSEA. CDR3 region: CSVEVGGAYNEQFF.

The chain recombines TRBV7-7 with TRBJ2-3; TCRdb calls TRBD2, which cannot be checked without DNA. Germline values: CDR1 SSHAT, CDR2 FNYEAQ (reference sequence). The CDR3 length is 16 residues. The CDR3 here is CASSPSPAGATDTQYF.

The chain recombines TRBV9 with TRBJ2-2; the TCRdb call, TRBD1, lacks DNA for checking. CDR1 SGDLS and CDR2 YYNGEE come from the germline V gene. CDR3 size: 17 residues. The CDR3: CASSVGPGGWNTGELFF.

The V gene is TRBV20-1, the J gene TRBJ2-7; TCRdb's D call of TRBD2 is untestable without DNA. Germline-derived CDR1 and CDR2 are DFQATT and SNEGSKA (reference sequence). The CDR3 has 13 residues. The CDR3: CSARGRGAYEQYF.

The chain has TRBV27 and TRBJ2-7; TCRdb's assignment of TRBD1 cannot be checked, as there is no DNA. The CDR3 spans 14 residues. Germline CDR1 and CDR2: MNHEY and SMNVEV (reference sequence). CDR3 in amino acids: CASSLSAWGDEQYF.

The rearrangement links TRBV6-4 to TRBJ2-1; lacking DNA, the TRBD1 call made by TCRdb goes unchecked. Looked up from germline, CDR1 is MRHNA and CDR2 is SNTAGT. The CDR3 runs 16 residues. The CDR3 protein is CASSPSPAGAYTEQFF.

V gene TRBV20-1 combines with J gene TRBJ2-3; the TCRdb call, TRBD1, lacks DNA for checking. The CDR3 is 19 residues long. CDR1 is DFQATT, CDR2 SNEGSKA, per germline (reference sequence). CDR3: CSARVPHYGEKGPTDTQYF.

The chain uses TRBV3-1 and TRBJ2-3; TCRdb gives TRBD1 as the D gene, but with no DNA this cannot be confirmed. The CDR3 contains 17 residues. Germline V lookup: CDR1 LGHDT, CDR2 YNNKEL (reference sequence). CDR3 sequence reads: CASSQHIDRGAPDTQYF.

This chain joins TRBV7-9 and TRBJ1-1; TCRdb gives TRBD1 as the D gene, but with no DNA this cannot be confirmed. The germline V gene has CDR1 SEHNR and CDR2 FQNEAQ (reference sequence). This CDR3 region has 16 residues. CDR3 loop: CASSPPGTDVWTEAFF. The full variable domain, rest sourced from reference TRBV7-9 and TRBJ1-1, is DTGVSQNPRHKITKRGQNVTFRCDPISEHNRLYWYRQTLGQGPEFLTYFQNEAQLEKSRLLSDRFSAERPKGSFSTLEIQRTEQGDSAMYLCASSPPGTDVWTEAFFGQGTRLTVV.

CDR3 residues: CASSTRDSPSIYNEQFF. The rearrangement links TRBV9 to TRBJ2-1; without DNA, the TCRdb call of TRBD1 cannot be checked. This CDR3 region has 17 residues. Germline CDR1 reads SGDLS; CDR2 reads YYNGEE.

The chain employs TRBV5-1 and TRBJ1-2; TCRdb indicates TRBD1, and absent DNA this call remains unverified. The CDR3 runs 16 residues. CDR1 and CDR2 from the germline V gene are SGHRS and YFSETQ. The CDR3 sequence: CASSLAYHRENYGYTF.

V and J are TRBV7-2 and TRBJ1-5. This CDR3 has 15 amino acids. Looked up from germline, CDR1 is SGHTA and CDR2 is FQGNSA. The CDR3 spells CASSSDVIVDQPQHF. Variable domain in full (rest from reference TRBV7-2 and TRBJ1-5): GAGVSQSPSNKVTEKGKDVELRCDPISGHTALYWYRQSLGQGLEFLIYFQGNSAPDKSGLPSDRFSAERTGGSVSTLTIQRTQQEDSAVYLCASSSDVIVDQPQHFGDGTRLSIL.

The chain couples TRBV2 to TRBJ2-1; TCRdb reports TRBD2, a call that lacks DNA to check it against. This CDR3 is 15 amino acids long. The germline V gene has CDR1 SNHLY and CDR2 FYNNEI. The CDR3 here is CASNPVDYTDNEQFF.

The chain has TRBV20-1 and TRBJ2-5; TCRdb picks TRBD1, but there is no DNA to check that call. CDR3 length equals 17 residues. Germline CDR1 is DFQATT and CDR2 is SNEGSKA (reference sequence). CDR3 loop: CSATAGTGGLMQETQYF.

This sequence joins TRBV20-1 and TRBJ2-3; TCRdb proposes TRBD2, but this gene call is untestable without DNA. The length of the CDR3 is 14 residues. The germline CDR1 and CDR2 sequences are DFQATT and SNEGSKA (reference sequence). Here the CDR3 reads CSAPGGGAKDTQYF.

The CDR3 spells CASSFGCYEQYF. V and J are TRBV21-1 and TRBJ2-7. TRBV21-1 has pseudogene status. This CDR3 has 12 residues.